Included here is one T cell receptor (beta chain) sequence, with context. Its antigen is currently unknown. Indicated treatment: oral pan-JAK inhibitor, 5-10 mg twice daily. Extracted RNA was reverse transcribed into cDNA, the sequencing template. The table came from immunoSEQ multiplex PCR; TCRdb's copy has only in-frame clones and leaves some out. The data contain 150,000 to 200,000 clones, approximately 61% of them singletons. The V end lost 7 bases, the J end lost 1 base, and 10 bases lay between the germline ends. The germline V gene has CDR1 SNHLY and CDR2 FYNNEI. CDR3 length: 13 residues. The data were obtained in a study of CD8+ T cells in alopecia areata. Across the study: Oral tofacitinib (5 to 10 mg twice daily) was administered to treated patients. Among treated patients, severity was scored by affected scalp area percentage.

Study-wide points: Having just one nonresponder leaves the connection between baseline CD8+ expansion and response unresolved. The study also sequences resident alphabeta T cells of normal skin in scalp samples.

The chain uses TRBV2 and TRBJ1-1; unclear D gene. Here the sequenced sample was CD4+ T cells sorted from blood, taken at week 24, from a patient treated with tofacitinib. The clonotype originates from a human donor with alopecia areata. This CDR3 is CASTVMGNTEAFF. DNA of the CDR3: TGTGCCAGCACGGTCATGGGGAACACTGAAGCTTTCTTT.